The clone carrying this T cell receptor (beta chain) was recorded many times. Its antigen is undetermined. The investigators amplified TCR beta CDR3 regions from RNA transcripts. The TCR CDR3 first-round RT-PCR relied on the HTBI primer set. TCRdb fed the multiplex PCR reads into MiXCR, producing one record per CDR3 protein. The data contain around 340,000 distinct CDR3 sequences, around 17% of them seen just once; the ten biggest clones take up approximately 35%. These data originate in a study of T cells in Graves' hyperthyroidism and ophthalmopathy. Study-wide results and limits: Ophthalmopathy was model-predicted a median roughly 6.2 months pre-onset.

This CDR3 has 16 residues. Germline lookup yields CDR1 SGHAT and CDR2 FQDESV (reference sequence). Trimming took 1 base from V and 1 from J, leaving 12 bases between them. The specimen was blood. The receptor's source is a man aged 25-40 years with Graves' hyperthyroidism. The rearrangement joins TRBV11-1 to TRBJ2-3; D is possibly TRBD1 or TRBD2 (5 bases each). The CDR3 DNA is TGTGCCAGCAGCTTAGACGGGGCCTGGGGCACAGATACGCAGTATTTT. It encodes CASSLDGAWGTDTQYF. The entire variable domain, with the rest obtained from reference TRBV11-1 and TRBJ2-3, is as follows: EAEVAQSPRYKITEKSQAVAFWCDPISGHATLYWYRQILGQGPELLVQFQDESVVDDSQLPKDRFSAERLKGVDSTLKIQPAELGDSAMYLCASSLDGAWGTDTQYFGPGTRLTVL.